This is a list of T cell receptor beta chains from one sample in a study of OX40 agonist ivuxolimab in advanced cancers. This table comes from immunoSEQ multiplex PCR, and its TCRdb copy is limited to in-frame clones, with some not included. The sample contains 83,000 or so clones, approximately 84% of which appear only once. Sequenced here: CD4+ or CD8+ T cells sorted from blood, sampled in a trial of the OX40 agonist ivuxolimab. These receptors came from an adult with an advanced solid tumor such as melanoma, head and neck, liver or kidney cancer. CDR3s include the opening cysteine and the closing phenylalanine or tryptophan. Each record gives: V gene, J gene, clone size, D gene, CDR3 protein, CDR3 DNA. The D gene is left open where the match is weak. The listing skips clone size in some rows; elsewhere it reads once, few, many or a size class.

v_call: TRBV10-3; j_call: TRBJ2-3; clone_size: .; d_call: .; cdr3_aa: CATSFYGTDTQYF; cdr3_nt: TGTGCCACCAGTTTTTATGGTACAGATACGCAGTATTTT
v_call: TRBV11-3; j_call: TRBJ1-3; clone_size: .; d_call: .; cdr3_aa: CASNTGGSGNTIYF; cdr3_nt: TGTGCCAGCAACACAGGAGGCTCTGGAAACACCATATATTTT
v_call: TRBV18; j_call: TRBJ1-1; clone_size: .; d_call: .; cdr3_aa: CASFLQKPKNTEAFF; cdr3_nt: TGTGCCAGCTTCCTACAGAAACCCAAGAACACTGAAGCTTTCTTT
v_call: TRBV7-9; j_call: TRBJ2-4; clone_size: .; d_call: TRBD1; cdr3_aa: CASSPQGQGAAKNIQYF; cdr3_nt: TGTGCCAGCAGCCCCCAAGGACAGGGGGCCGCCAAAAACATTCAGTACTTC
v_call: TRBV5-1; j_call: TRBJ2-1; clone_size: .; d_call: .; cdr3_aa: CASSLSPDSYNEQFF; cdr3_nt: TGCGCCAGCAGCCTTAGCCCAGACTCCTACAATGAGCAGTTCTTC
v_call: TRBV4-3; j_call: TRBJ1-5; clone_size: .; d_call: TRBD1; cdr3_aa: CASSQDYKQGDPQPQHF; cdr3_nt: TGCGCCAGCAGCCAAGATTATAAACAGGGGGACCCTCAGCCCCAGCATTTT
v_call: TRBV11-2; j_call: TRBJ2-7; clone_size: .; d_call: TRBD2; cdr3_aa: CASSAGLAGGYEQYF; cdr3_nt: TGTGCCAGCAGTGCGGGACTAGCGGGGGGTTACGAGCAGTACTTC
v_call: TRBV6-1; j_call: TRBJ1-5; clone_size: .; d_call: .; cdr3_aa: CASSVLFTSNQPQHF; cdr3_nt: TGTGCCAGCAGTGTCCTTTTTACTAGCAATCAGCCCCAGCATTTT
v_call: TRBV14; j_call: TRBJ2-1; clone_size: .; d_call: .; cdr3_aa: CASSQALWTGWSGSNYNEQFF; cdr3_nt: TGTGCCAGCAGCCAAGCTCTCTGGACAGGGTGGAGCGGGAGTAACTACAATGAGCAGTTCTTC
v_call: TRBV27; j_call: TRBJ2-7; clone_size: .; d_call: TRBD2; cdr3_aa: CASFTRAGGPSEQYF; cdr3_nt: TGTGCCAGCTTCACGAGGGCGGGAGGGCCCTCCGAGCAGTACTTC
v_call: TRBV4-1; j_call: TRBJ1-6; clone_size: .; d_call: .; cdr3_aa: CASSPGDGYNSPLHF; cdr3_nt: TGCGCCAGCAGCCCAGGGGACGGCTATAATTCACCCCTCCACTTT
v_call: TRBV4-1; j_call: TRBJ2-7; clone_size: .; d_call: TRBD2; cdr3_aa: CASSTLAGGSEQYF; cdr3_nt: TGCGCCAGCAGCACACTAGCGGGGGGGAGCGAGCAGTACTTC
v_call: TRBV5-4; j_call: TRBJ2-7; clone_size: .; d_call: .; cdr3_aa: CASSHGGQSAYEQYF; cdr3_nt: TGTGCCAGCAGCCACGGGGGACAGTCAGCCTACGAGCAGTACTTC
v_call: TRBV30; j_call: TRBJ1-6; clone_size: .; d_call: .; cdr3_aa: CAWSVGNNNSPLHF; cdr3_nt: TGTGCCTGGAGTGTAGGAAACAATAATTCACCCCTCCACTTT
v_call: TRBV5-8; j_call: TRBJ2-7; clone_size: .; d_call: TRBD2; cdr3_aa: CASSYLSGRDYEQYF; cdr3_nt: TGTGCCAGCAGCTACCTTAGCGGGAGGGACTACGAGCAGTACTTC
v_call: TRBV7-2; j_call: TRBJ1-3; clone_size: .; d_call: .; cdr3_aa: CASSSAGVGNTIYF; cdr3_nt: TGTGCCAGCAGCTCCGCAGGGGTTGGAAACACCATATATTTT
v_call: TRBV14; j_call: TRBJ2-3; clone_size: .; d_call: .; cdr3_aa: CASSHSTDTQYF; cdr3_nt: TGTGCCAGCAGCCACAGCACAGATACGCAGTATTTT
v_call: TRBV27; j_call: TRBJ1-2; clone_size: once; d_call: TRBD1; cdr3_aa: CASSFSGTGIYGYTF; cdr3_nt: TGTGCCAGCAGTTTCTCTGGGACAGGGATTTATGGCTACACCTTC
v_call: TRBV4-3; j_call: TRBJ2-1; clone_size: .; d_call: .; cdr3_aa: CASSQEGRGVYNEQFF; cdr3_nt: TGCGCCAGCAGCCAAGAGGGCAGGGGCGTATACAATGAGCAGTTCTTC
v_call: TRBV5-6; j_call: TRBJ2-3; clone_size: .; d_call: .; cdr3_aa: CASSSRLSGNTQYF; cdr3_nt: TGTGCCAGCAGCTCCCGTCTAAGTGGGAATACGCAGTATTTT